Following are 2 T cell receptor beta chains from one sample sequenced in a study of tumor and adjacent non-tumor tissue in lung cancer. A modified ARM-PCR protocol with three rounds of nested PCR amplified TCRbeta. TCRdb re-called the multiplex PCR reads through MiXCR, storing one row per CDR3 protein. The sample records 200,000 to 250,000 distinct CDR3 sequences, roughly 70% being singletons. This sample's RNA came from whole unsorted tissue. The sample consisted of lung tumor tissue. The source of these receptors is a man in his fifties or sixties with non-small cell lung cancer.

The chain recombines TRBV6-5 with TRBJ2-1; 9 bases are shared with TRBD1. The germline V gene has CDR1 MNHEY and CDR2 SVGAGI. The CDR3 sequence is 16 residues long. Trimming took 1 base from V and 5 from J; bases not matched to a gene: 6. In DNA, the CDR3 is TGTGCCAGCAGTTACTTCCGGGACAGGGCCGACAATGAGCAGTTCTTC. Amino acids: CASSYFRDRADNEQFF.

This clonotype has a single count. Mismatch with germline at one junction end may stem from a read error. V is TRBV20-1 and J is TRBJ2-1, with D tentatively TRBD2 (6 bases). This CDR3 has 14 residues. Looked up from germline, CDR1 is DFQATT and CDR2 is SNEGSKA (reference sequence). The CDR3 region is CSAKGLIRGNEKFF. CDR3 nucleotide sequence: TGCAGTGCTAAAGGACTAATCCGGGGCAATGAGAAGTTCTTT.